This T cell receptor (beta chain) was profiled in a study of naive and memory T cell subsets. For blood and skin samples, reverse transcription used TCR alpha and beta constant primers. Each CDR3 protein gets one entry after TCRdb re-called the 5' RACE reads with MiXCR. In the table there are some 22,000 distinct CDR3 sequences, 4.2% of which are singletons. This clonotype appeared many times. V was trimmed by 2 bases and J by 6 bases, leaving 11 bases between them. CDR1 and CDR2 from the germline V gene are MNHEY and SVGAGI. The CDR3 covers 13 residues. Whole blood, about 2.5 ml, came from adult healthy volunteers.

The receptor was isolated from a male donor in good health. The rearrangement links TRBV6-5 to TRBJ2-7; TRBD2 is a possible D gene (6 bases). CDR3 nucleotide sequence: TGTGCCAGCAGTTACGGAGGGGTGGGCGAGCAGTACTTC. Its translation: CASSYGGVGEQYF.